Below are 27 T cell receptor beta chains sequenced from a single sample in a study of cytomegalovirus exposure and HLA in healthy donors (dated by TCRdb to about 2017). The library was generated by the immunoSEQ multiplex PCR assay. For the multiplex PCR, a mixture combining 60 forward primers for TCR Vbeta segments and 13 reverse primers for TCR Jbeta segments was used. Drawn from immuneACCESS, this table holds only the in-frame rearrangements with V and J called that TCRdb kept. Clones are partly lost; checked studies trace under half to an unresolved V gene and leave the rest unexplained. The sample contains roughly 120,000 clones, 55% to 75% of them found a single time. Clones ranked in the top ten supply roughly 9.7% of the sample. Sample: PBMCs. These receptors all stem from a woman between 40 and 55 years old in good health and CMV-seropositive.

This clone was seen only a few times. The V gene is TRBV7-9, the J gene TRBJ1-2; D is perhaps TRBD1 (5 bases). The V end lost 6 bases, the J end lost 6 bases, and 14 bases lay between the germline ends. The V gene's germline CDR1 is SEHNR and CDR2 FQNEAQ (reference sequence). The CDR3 is made up of 13 amino acids. The CDR3 DNA reads TGTGCCAGCAGGACTGCGGGGGGAAATGGCTACACCTTC. It is translated as CASRTAGGNGYTF.

The V call is TRBV4-1, the J call TRBJ1-4, with D hard to call. V was clipped by 0 bases and J by 8 bases, with 10 bases between them. The CDR3 totals 14 residues. Germline CDR1 is MGHRA and CDR2 is YSYEKL. CDR3 residues: CASSQDRGGEKLFF. In DNA form, the CDR3 reads TGCGCCAGCAGCCAAGATCGAGGAGGCGAAAAACTGTTTTTT.

This clone was seen more than once but under ten times. The chain has TRBV25-1 and TRBJ2-1, with TRBD2 identical over 11 bases. There are 14 residues in the CDR3. The V and J ends lost 5 bases and 10 bases, in that order; junction bases with no gene match: 7. Germline V gene data show CDR1 as MGHDK and CDR2 as SYGVNS. CDR3 sequence (DNA): TGTGCCAGCAGTCCCCTAGCGGGAGGAGGGGAGCAGTTCTTC. Amino acid sequence: CASSPLAGGGEQFF.

This clone was seen more than once but under ten times. The V gene is TRBV2, the J gene TRBJ2-2, with 14 bases identical to TRBD2. CDR1 is SNHLY and CDR2 is FYNNEI in the germline V gene. The trim removed 10 bases at V and 5 bases at J, leaving 12 bases unmatched. This CDR3 spans 17 amino acids. CDR3: CAILRGLAGVVTGELFF. CDR3 DNA sequence: TGTGCCATCCTCAGGGGACTAGCGGGAGTTGTGACCGGGGAGCTGTTTTTT.

This chain uses TRBV30 with TRBJ2-1; TRBD2 aligns across 10 bases. The CDR3 totals 16 residues. Germline V CDR1 and CDR2: GTSNPN, SVGIG (reference sequence). V gave up 4 bases and J gave up 4 bases; unmatched junction bases: 10. CDR3: CAWTVGRTSGYNEQFF. Written as DNA, the CDR3 is TGTGCCTGGACCGTAGGTAGGACTAGCGGTTACAATGAGCAGTTCTTC.

This clone was detected once. V is TRBV6-5 and J is TRBJ2-7; the match to TRBD1 covers 9 bases. Germline V CDR1 and CDR2: MNHEY, SVGAGI. Germline trimming cut 3 bases from V and 5 bases from J; bases unmatched to any gene: 5. The CDR3 consists of 14 residues. This CDR3 reads CASSYTRTGDEQYF. The CDR3 DNA is TGTGCCAGCAGTTATACTCGGACAGGGGACGAGCAGTACTTC.

The chain uses TRBV19 and TRBJ2-7, with 10 bases fitting TRBD2. The CDR3 runs to 15 residues. The V gene's germline CDR1 is LNHDA and CDR2 SQIVND (reference sequence). V dropped 6 bases and J dropped 3; count of bases not matched to a gene: 8. CDR3: CASSPLAGDFYEQYF. In DNA, the CDR3 is TGTGCCAGTAGCCCGCTAGCGGGAGACTTCTACGAGCAGTACTTC.

The CDR3 reads CASRDFTGVGQPQHF. CDR3 DNA: TGTGCCAGCAGGGACTTTACAGGGGTAGGTCAGCCCCAGCATTTT. J is TRBJ1-5 and V is TRBV2; 7 nucleotides line up with TRBD1. This CDR3 comprises 15 residues. Germline loops: CDR1 SNHLY, CDR2 FYNNEI. The trim removed 6 bases at V and 6 bases at J, leaving 11 bases unmatched.

The CDR3 sequence: CASSMARTGADTEAFF. Written as DNA, the CDR3 is TGTGCCAGTAGTATGGCCCGGACAGGGGCTGACACTGAAGCTTTCTTT. The chain carries TRBV19 and TRBJ1-1, with 9 bases fitting TRBD1. CDR3 size: 16 residues. Trimming took 3 bases from V and 3 from J; bases not matched to a gene: 8. Germline assignment: CDR1 LNHDA and CDR2 SQIVND (reference sequence). The whole variable domain, remainder taken from reference TRBV19 and TRBJ1-1, is DGGITQSPKYLFRKEGQNVTLSCEQNLNHDAMYWYRQDPGQGLRLIYYSQIVNDFQKGDIAEGYSVSREKKESFPLTVTSAQKNPTAFYLCASSMARTGADTEAFFGQGTRLTVV.

The chain employs TRBV13 and TRBJ2-2, with 10 nucleotides matching TRBD1. Germline assignment: CDR1 PRHDT and CDR2 FYEKMQ (reference sequence). The CDR3 extends over 18 amino acids. V dropped 5 bases and J dropped 4; count of bases not matched to a gene: 13. The CDR3 region is CASSTSEGTGDFTGELFF. CDR3 nucleotides: TGTGCCAGCAGCACCTCCGAAGGGACAGGGGACTTCACCGGGGAGCTGTTTTTT.

V gene TRBV4-2 combines with J gene TRBJ1-1, with D tentatively TRBD1 (6 bases). CDR3 size: 16 residues. Germline CDR1 and CDR2: LGHNA and YNFKEQ. Trimming took off 0 bases at V and 5 bases at J, with 16 bases between the two ends. The CDR3 DNA follows: TGTGCCAGCAGCCAAGAGATATGGGGGGGCCGGACTGAAGCTTTCTTT. It yields the protein CASSQEIWGGRTEAFF.

V usage is TRBV28 and J usage is TRBJ1-2; D not certain. The CDR3 length is 14 residues. Germline-derived CDR1 and CDR2 are MDHEN and SYDVKM. V lost 2 bases and J 4 bases, leaving 11 bases between the germline ends. CDR3 in amino acids: CASSLRGNSYGYTF. The CDR3 DNA reads TGTGCCAGCAGTTTACGGGGAAACTCCTATGGCTACACCTTC.

This rearrangement joins TRBV27 to TRBJ2-1; TRBD2 agrees at 7 bases. CDR3 length: 17 residues. Germline assignment: CDR1 MNHEY and CDR2 SMNVEV (reference sequence). Trimming cost V 4 bases and J 2 bases; bases outside gene matches: 11. The CDR3 nucleotides are TGTGCCAGCAGTTCATGGGGGGGGTCCTTCCCCTACAATGAGCAGTTCTTC. Its protein is CASSSWGGSFPYNEQFF.

The J gene is TRBJ2-7, the V gene TRBV25-1, with D possibly being TRBD1 (6 bases). Germline V lookup: CDR1 MGHDK, CDR2 SYGVNS. The CDR3 is made up of 15 amino acids. V shed 3 bases and J shed 2 bases, with 14 bases lying between them. The CDR3 coding sequence is TGTGCCAGCAGTGATCAGGACAGCAAACCCTACGAGCAGTACTTC. It yields the protein CASSDQDSKPYEQYF.

V usage is TRBV12-5 and J usage is TRBJ1-5; D remains ambiguous. There are 16 residues in the CDR3. Germline loops: CDR1 LGHNT, CDR2 FRNRAP. Trimming removed 3 bases from V and 1 base from J, with 13 bases in between. CDR3 loop: CASGLRRAGSNQPQHF. The CDR3 DNA follows: TGTGCTAGTGGTTTAAGAAGGGCGGGCAGCAATCAGCCCCAGCATTTT.

J is TRBJ2-7 and V is TRBV27; 8 nucleotides agree with TRBD2. Germline CDR1 and CDR2: MNHEY and SMNVEV (reference sequence). The CDR3 runs to 15 residues. J lost 5 bases, V lost 5 bases, and 11 bases had no gene match. The CDR3 bases are TGTGCCAGCAGTCAACATCGAGCGGGAGTGAACGAGCAGTACTTC. It encodes CASSQHRAGVNEQYF.

The rearrangement links TRBV6-5 to TRBJ1-4, with D possibly TRBD1 on 5 matching bases. CDR3 length: 14 amino acids. Germline V lookup: CDR1 MNHEY, CDR2 SVGAGI. The V end lost 5 bases, the J end lost 5 bases, and 12 bases lay between the germline ends. CDR3 sequence (DNA): TGTGCCAGCAGTGAAGTCGGGGGAAATGAAAAACTGTTTTTT. Amino acids: CASSEVGGNEKLFF.

Points on this clone: One end of the junction varies from germline; a read error may be responsible. The V and J genes are TRBV6-4 and TRBJ2-2; a weak D match, TRBD2 (5 bases). This CDR3 comprises 17 residues. Germline loops: CDR1 MRHNA, CDR2 SNTAGT. CDR3 nucleotides: TGCGACGAAGCGGACCCTGAGGCGGACTCGGACACCGGGGAGCTGTTTTTT. Its protein product is CDEADPEADSDTGELFF.

The chain joins TRBV28 to TRBJ1-1, with a weak D call TRBD1 (5 bases). V lost 5 bases, J lost 1 base, and 17 bases lay in between. The CDR3 runs to 16 residues. The V gene's germline CDR1 is MDHEN and CDR2 SYDVKM. The CDR3 loop reads CASSLPIDRRNTEAFF. In DNA form, the CDR3 reads TGTGCCAGCAGTCTACCCATAGACAGAAGGAACACTGAAGCTTTCTTT. Filled out from reference TRBV28 and TRBJ1-1, the complete variable domain reads DVKVTQSSRYLVKRTGEKVFLECVQDMDHENMFWYRQDPGLGLRLIYFSYDVKMKEKGDIPEGYSVSREKKERFSLILESASTNQTSMYLCASSLPIDRRNTEAFFGQGTRLTVV.

This clone was seen once. V and J are TRBV7-3 and TRBJ2-6; D possibly corresponds to TRBD2 (6 bases). Germline V gives CDR1 SGHTA, CDR2 FQGTGA. Trimming shortened V by 5 bases and J by 1 base, and 24 bases separated the two germline ends. CDR3 length: 20 amino acids. CDR3 protein: CASSDPWGREDFSGANVLTF. CDR3 in DNA: TGTGCCAGCAGCGACCCCTGGGGCAGGGAGGATTTTTCTGGGGCCAACGTCCTGACTTTC.

The J gene is TRBJ2-7, the V gene TRBV6-5; TRBD1 aligns across 7 bases. Germline CDR1 and CDR2: MNHEY and SVGAGI. The CDR3 is 14 amino acids. V shed 5 bases and J 2 bases; nucleotides not matched to a gene: 6. CDR3 loop: CASSPGTVPYEQYF. The DNA for the CDR3 is TGTGCCAGCAGTCCGGGGACAGTCCCCTACGAGCAGTACTTC.

The rearrangement uses TRBV6-5 and TRBJ1-1, with TRBD1 as a possible D gene (6 bases). Germline V gene sequence: CDR1 MNHEY, CDR2 SVGAGI. V lost 3 bases to trimming and J lost 1 base, with 15 bases between them. The CDR3 extends over 16 amino acids. The CDR3 here is CASSYSANRANTEAFF. In DNA, the CDR3 is TGTGCCAGCAGTTATTCCGCCAACAGGGCGAACACTGAAGCTTTCTTT.

This chain uses TRBV6-1 with TRBJ1-5, with D tentatively TRBD1 (6 bases). The V gene lost 2 bases and the J gene lost 3 bases, with 17 bases spanning the gap. The germline gives CDR1 MNHNS, CDR2 SASEGT. The CDR3 is 17 amino acids. CDR3 DNA sequence: TGTGCCAGCAGTGAACTAATGCAGGGGCTATACAATCAGCCCCAGCATTTT. Encoded protein: CASSELMQGLYNQPQHF.

V gene TRBV9 combines with J gene TRBJ2-2; D might be TRBD2 (6 bases). There are 18 residues in the CDR3. Per germline, CDR1 SGDLS and CDR2 YYNGEE. V dropped 2 bases and J dropped 0 bases, with 17 bases sitting between them. CDR3 sequence: CASSVYLLWGANTGELFF. The CDR3 coding sequence is TGTGCCAGCAGCGTTTACCTCCTTTGGGGGGCGAACACCGGGGAGCTGTTTTTT.

The rearrangement uses TRBV5-4 and TRBJ2-1; possibly TRBD1 for D (5 bases). This CDR3 spans 13 amino acids. Deletions cut 1 base from V and 8 bases from J, with 10 bases between. Germline V CDR1 and CDR2: SGHNT, YYREEE (reference sequence). The CDR3 region is CASSLRQGHEQFF. The CDR3 DNA reads TGTGCCAGCAGCTTGAGGCAGGGCCATGAGCAGTTCTTC.

The chain links TRBV4-3 to TRBJ2-3, with 12 bases identical to TRBD2. The CDR3 sequence is 19 residues long. CDR1 LGHNA and CDR2 YSLEER come from the germline V gene. The J segment lost 3 bases and the V segment lost 1 base, leaving 11 bases of the junction unmatched. The CDR3 coding sequence is TGCGCCAGCAGCCAAGTTCACTCTACCGGGACTAGCGGGACAGATACGCAGTATTTT. This translates into CASSQVHSTGTSGTDTQYF.

V and J are TRBV6-6 and TRBJ1-5; 7 bases are shared with TRBD1. The CDR3 is 15 amino acids. The ends lost 5 bases at V and 5 bases at J; junction bases unmatched: 9. Looked up from germline, CDR1 is MNHNY and CDR2 is SVGAGI (reference sequence). CDR3 loop: CASSEHTGADQPQHF. The CDR3 region has the DNA TGTGCCAGCAGTGAGCATACAGGGGCGGATCAGCCCCAGCATTTT.